This T cell receptor beta chain was identified during a study of cytotoxic CD8 clonotypes in ibrutinib-treated CLL. The study, taken as a whole, reports: The study found clonality rose at ibrutinib response, then fell toward baseline at progression. Baseline clonality, above age-matched healthy donor levels, tracked circulating CD8+ T-cell counts. Samples were collected at differing times from sustained-remission and progressing patients.

Library input was approximately 1.8 micrograms of DNA from cryopreserved PBMCs. A remark on this clone: The antigen is undetermined.

Assay: immunoSEQ multiplex PCR; the TCRdb copy retains only in-frame clones and omits some. Counted here are about 130,000 clones, roughly 85% occurring once; the ten biggest clones make up roughly 1.9%. The specimen was PBMCs, collected after 24 months of ibrutinib treatment. This clonotype was sampled from a human donor with chronic lymphocytic leukemia.

The CDR3 coding sequence is TGTGCCAGCAGTTCGACCGGGGACACCGGGGAGCTGTTTTTT. This gives the protein CASSSTGDTGELFF. The V and J genes are TRBV28 and TRBJ2-2, with D perhaps matching TRBD2 (5 bases). Germline values: CDR1 MDHEN, CDR2 SYDVKM. Deletions cut 4 bases from V and 3 bases from J, with 9 bases between. CDR3 size: 14 residues.